Following are 29 T cell receptor beta chains from one sample sequenced in a study of shared clonotypes between healthy human individuals. The assay was immunoSEQ multiplex PCR, and TCRdb's table has in-frame clones only and misses some. This table has 2.3 million or so clones, approximately 93% appearing once. The sample was naive CD4+ T cells from PBMCs. Subset reported: CD45RA+ positively selected. These receptors all stem from a man between 18 and 29 years old in good health. Some clones in this sample may be carry-over from other donors' samples.

This chain uses TRBV7-3 with TRBJ2-7; 7 positions agree with TRBD2. The junction had 0 bases not matched to a gene; V was cut back by 0 bases and J by 4 bases. Per germline, CDR1 SGHTA and CDR2 FQGTGA. CDR3 length: 13 amino acids. CDR3 loop: CASSLTREYEQYF. The DNA of the CDR3 is TGTGCCAGCAGCTTAACGCGGGAGTACGAGCAGTACTTC.

The chain links TRBV13 to TRBJ2-7; perhaps TRBD1 as D (6 bases). Trimming removed 1 base from V and 6 bases from J, with 13 bases in between. Germline assignment: CDR1 PRHDT and CDR2 FYEKMQ (reference sequence). The CDR3 runs 14 residues. The CDR3 region has the DNA TGTGCCAGCAGCTTAGACAGGGTTTCAGGCGAGCAGTACTTC. Protein: CASSLDRVSGEQYF.

V gene TRBV5-1 combines with J gene TRBJ2-7, with D possibly called TRBD1 or TRBD2 (5 bases each). CDR3 size: 16 residues. V was cut by 0 bases and J by 2 bases, with 15 bases left in between. Germline V gene data show CDR1 as SGHRS and CDR2 as YFSETQ. CDR3 in amino acids: CASSLAGTPKPYEQYF. CDR3 nucleotides: TGCGCCAGCAGCTTGGCCGGGACCCCCAAGCCCTACGAGCAGTACTTC.

This CDR3 reads CASSLDSYLNEQFF. CDR3 bases: TGCGCCAGCAGCTTGGACAGTTACCTTAATGAGCAGTTCTTC. This sequence joins TRBV5-1 and TRBJ2-1; D gene unclear. The CDR3 covers 14 residues. With 0 bases removed from V and 7 bases from J, the gap between germline ends came to 11 bases. CDR1 SGHRS and CDR2 YFSETQ come from the germline V gene.

The chain recombines TRBV27 with TRBJ1-5; 7 bases are shared with TRBD1. The CDR3 has 17 residues. Trimming cost V 5 bases and J 5 bases; bases outside gene matches: 15. Germline V gene data show CDR1 as MNHEY and CDR2 as SMNVEV (reference sequence). The CDR3 here is CASSVRTGTVGDQPQHF. The CDR3 bases are TGTGCCAGCAGTGTTCGCACCGGGACAGTGGGAGATCAGCCCCAGCATTTT.

The chain combines TRBV29-1 with TRBJ1-1; TRBD1 is a possible D gene (5 bases). The CDR3 sequence is 13 residues long. The V end lost 6 bases, the J end lost 0 bases, and 11 bases lay between the germline ends. Germline CDR1 SQVTM, CDR2 ANQGSEA. The CDR3 reads CSVGPLMNTEAFF. Here the CDR3 DNA reads TGCAGCGTGGGACCCCTTATGAACACTGAAGCTTTCTTT.

This chain joins TRBV2 and TRBJ2-3; 8 bases are shared with TRBD2. The CDR3 runs to 14 residues. Germline CDR1 is SNHLY and CDR2 is FYNNEI. V shed 7 bases and J 2 bases; nucleotides not matched to a gene: 5. CDR3 protein: CASKLADFTDTQYF. Written as DNA, the CDR3 is TGTGCCAGCAAACTAGCGGACTTCACAGATACGCAGTATTTT.

This clone was counted only a few times. The rearrangement joins TRBV6-1 to TRBJ1-2, with D possibly TRBD1 on 5 matching bases. With 8 bases removed from V and 3 bases from J, the gap between germline ends came to 13 bases. This CDR3 comprises 13 residues. From germline, CDR1 is MNHNS and CDR2 SASEGT. The CDR3 protein is CASSRDQYYGYTF. In nucleotides, the CDR3 is TGTGCCAGCTCCAGGGACCAGTACTATGGCTACACCTTC.

This clone was picked up one time. The J gene is TRBJ2-7, the V gene TRBV30; the match to TRBD2 covers 9 bases. CDR3 size: 16 residues. Germline CDR1 is GTSNPN and CDR2 is SVGIG (reference sequence). V dropped 0 bases and J dropped 3; count of bases not matched to a gene: 9. CDR3 sequence (DNA): TGTGCCTGGAGTGTACGCGGCGGGAGGGCCAGCTACGAGCAGTACTTC. Translated: CAWSVRGGRASYEQYF.

This sequence joins TRBV7-9 and TRBJ2-5; 10 bases line up with TRBD1. The J segment lost 4 bases and the V segment lost 5 bases, leaving 7 bases of the junction unmatched. Germline V gene data show CDR1 as SEHNR and CDR2 as FQNEAQ (reference sequence). The length of the CDR3 is 15 residues. The CDR3, as DNA: TGTGCCAGCAGCCTCGGGACAGGGGCGGCAGAGACCCAGTACTTC. Its translation: CASSLGTGAAETQYF.

This sequence joins TRBV11-2 and TRBJ2-1, with 10 bases fitting TRBD2. The CDR3 extends over 17 amino acids. The germline V gene encodes CDR1 SGHAT and CDR2 FQNNGV. Germline trimming cut 0 bases from V and 12 bases from J; bases unmatched to any gene: 14. In DNA form, the CDR3 reads TGTGCCAGCAGCTTAGATAGGGGGACTAGCGTGCCGTTCGGGCAGTTCTTC. Translating it yields CASSLDRGTSVPFGQFF. The whole variable domain, filled in from reference TRBV11-2 and TRBJ2-1, reads EAGVAQSPRYKIIEKRQSVAFWCNPISGHATLYWYQQILGQGPKLLIQFQNNGVVDDSQLPKDRFSAERLKGVDSTLKIQPAKLEDSAVYLCASSLDRGTSVPFGQFFGPGTRLTVL.

The V and J genes are TRBV6-6 and TRBJ1-4; 10 nucleotides line up with TRBD1. The CDR3 sequence is 16 residues long. V was clipped by 2 bases and J by 5 bases; unmatched bases: 5. The germline V gene has CDR1 MNHNY and CDR2 SVGAGI (reference sequence). CDR3 in DNA: TGTGCCAGCAGTTACACCCCGGGACAGGGGAATGAAAAACTGTTTTTT. This sequence encodes CASSYTPGQGNEKLFF.

This chain links TRBV29-1 with TRBJ2-5; 7 bases are a match to TRBD1. The CDR3 sequence is 13 residues long. Germline V gene data show CDR1 as SQVTM and CDR2 as ANQGSEA. Germline trimming cut 7 bases from V and 4 bases from J; bases unmatched to any gene: 9. The CDR3 reads CSAEGTVVETQYF. Written as DNA, the CDR3 is TGCAGCGCCGAGGGGACAGTCGTAGAGACCCAGTACTTC.

The genes are TRBV19 and TRBJ2-4; D is perhaps TRBD1 or TRBD2 (5 bases each). Germline CDR1 is LNHDA and CDR2 is SQIVND (reference sequence). V lost 7 bases to trimming and J lost 7 bases, with 14 bases between them. The CDR3 runs to 13 residues. The CDR3 region is CASMGDPPNIQYF. The CDR3 coding sequence is TGTGCCAGTATGGGGGACCCCCCGAACATTCAGTACTTC. The whole variable domain, remainder taken from reference TRBV19 and TRBJ2-4, is DGGITQSPKYLFRKEGQNVTLSCEQNLNHDAMYWYRQDPGQGLRLIYYSQIVNDFQKGDIAEGYSVSREKKESFPLTVTSAQKNPTAFYLCASMGDPPNIQYFGAGTRLSVL.

The V and J genes are TRBV11-1 and TRBJ2-1, with D tentatively TRBD1 or TRBD2 (5 bases each). Trimming pared 6 bases from V and 7 bases from J, leaving 16 bases between. CDR3 length equals 14 residues. Per the germline V gene, CDR1 is SGHAT and CDR2 is FQDESV (reference sequence). The chain's CDR3 is CASRRTGRLNEQFF. The CDR3 nucleotides are TGTGCCAGCAGAAGGACGGGGCGATTGAATGAGCAGTTCTTC.

The chain combines TRBV30 with TRBJ1-4, with a tentative D call TRBD1 (6 bases). CDR1 and CDR2 (germline): GTSNPN, SVGIG (reference sequence). Trimming removed 1 base from V and 8 bases from J, with 11 bases in between. The CDR3 sequence is 13 residues long. DNA for the CDR3: TGTGCCTGGAGTGACAGGGTTTTCGAAAAACTGTTTTTT. Its protein product is CAWSDRVFEKLFF.

The chain links TRBV5-5 to TRBJ2-7; D uncertain. The V gene lost 2 bases and the J gene lost 5 bases, with 8 bases spanning the gap. Per the germline V gene, CDR1 is SGHKS and CDR2 is YYEKEE (reference sequence). The CDR3 has 12 amino acids. As DNA, the CDR3 is TGTGCCAGCAGCTTCCCGTTTAACGAGCAGTACTTC. This codes for CASSFPFNEQYF.

The chain joins TRBV4-3 to TRBJ2-5; 11 bases are shared with TRBD2. The CDR3 is 16 residues long. In germline, CDR1 is LGHNA, CDR2 YSLEER. V lost 1 base and J lost 2; bases outside the gene matches: 3. The CDR3 loop reads CASSQGRTSGQETQYF. The DNA for the CDR3 is TGCGCCAGCAGCCAAGGTCGGACTAGCGGGCAAGAGACCCAGTACTTC.

The chain has TRBV20-1 and TRBJ2-1; D remains unclear. V lost 3 bases and J 7 bases, leaving 7 bases between the germline ends. The CDR3 contains 11 residues. Germline V gives CDR1 DFQATT, CDR2 SNEGSKA (reference sequence). This CDR3 reads CSASTWNEQFF. The CDR3 DNA sequence: TGCAGTGCTAGTACGTGGAATGAGCAGTTCTTC.

This clone occurred once. This chain connects TRBV7-2 to TRBJ2-1; D gene unclear. There are 13 residues in the CDR3. V lost 5 bases and J lost 3, with 8 bases in between. Germline V gene lookup returns CDR1 SGHTA and CDR2 FQGNSA. This chain's CDR3 is CASSVTYYNEQFF. The CDR3 DNA reads TGTGCCAGCAGCGTTACTTACTACAATGAGCAGTTCTTC.

The V and J genes are TRBV6-1 and TRBJ1-5; D is unclear. The CDR3 is 13 amino acids. Per germline, CDR1 MNHNS and CDR2 SASEGT. Trimming took off 4 bases at V and 4 bases at J, with 8 bases between the two ends. The chain's CDR3 is CASSVGLNQPQHF. The CDR3 DNA sequence: TGTGCCAGCAGTGTAGGTTTGAATCAGCCCCAGCATTTT.

The chain links TRBV28 to TRBJ2-5; D ambiguous. The CDR3 extends over 11 amino acids. Trimming shortened V by 7 bases and J by 7 bases, and 10 bases separated the two germline ends. Per the germline V gene, CDR1 is MDHEN and CDR2 is SYDVKM. CDR3 sequence reads: CASNQAGTQYF. CDR3 in DNA: TGTGCCAGCAACCAGGCCGGGACCCAGTACTTC.

The chain employs TRBV7-3 and TRBJ2-5; D remains unclear. The CDR3 loop spans 13 amino acids. The germline V gene has CDR1 SGHTA and CDR2 FQGTGA. V lost 4 bases and J lost 7, with 13 bases in between. The CDR3 loop is CASSYKGEGTQYF. In DNA form, the CDR3 reads TGTGCCAGCAGCTACAAGGGCGAAGGGACCCAGTACTTC.

The chain links TRBV29-1 to TRBJ1-1; a possible D gene is TRBD1 (5 bases). CDR3 size: 13 residues. Trimming took 6 bases from V and 4 from J, leaving 15 bases between them. Germline V gene data show CDR1 as SQVTM and CDR2 as ANQGSEA. The CDR3 sequence: CSVRRGWGTEAFF. As DNA, the CDR3 is TGCAGCGTCCGGAGGGGATGGGGCACTGAAGCTTTCTTT.

V is TRBV15 and J is TRBJ1-4, with TRBD1 as a possible D gene (6 bases). The V gene's germline CDR1 is LNHNV and CDR2 YYDKDF (reference sequence). The CDR3 length is 12 residues. Trimming removed 0 bases from V and 16 bases from J, with 12 bases in between. CDR3 nucleotides: TGTGCCACCAGCAGAGATGGGCAGGGGCCGTTTTTT. It encodes CATSRDGQGPFF.

The rearrangement joins TRBV7-9 to TRBJ1-1, with TRBD1 as a possible D gene (6 bases). This CDR3 spans 12 amino acids. V was cut by 5 bases and J by 7 bases, with 11 bases left in between. Germline CDR1 SEHNR, CDR2 FQNEAQ (reference sequence). The DNA for the CDR3 is TGTGCCAGCAGCATCAGGGGTGGTGAAGCTTTCTTT. This encodes CASSIRGGEAFF.

The chain uses TRBV6-5 and TRBJ2-7; 7 bases line up with TRBD1. Trimming removed 7 bases from V and 1 base from J; junction bases left unmatched: 4. This CDR3 comprises 13 residues. The germline V gene encodes CDR1 MNHEY and CDR2 SVGAGI. CDR3 sequence: CASKRTGSYEQYF. The CDR3 DNA sequence: TGTGCCAGCAAAAGGACAGGTTCCTACGAGCAGTACTTC.

The J gene is TRBJ2-3, the V gene TRBV7-2; D could derive from TRBD1 or TRBD2 (5 bases each). The length of the CDR3 is 15 residues. V was pared by 1 base and J by 6 bases, with 14 bases between. The V gene's germline CDR1 is SGHTA and CDR2 FQGNSA. The CDR3 spells CASSLGGVRRDTQYF. In DNA, the CDR3 is TGTGCCAGCAGCTTAGGAGGGGTTCGGAGGGATACGCAGTATTTT.

This clone has a handful of counts. A read error may account for a junction end that differs from germline. The chain carries TRBV2 and TRBJ1-2; 7 nucleotides match TRBD1. The CDR3 has 16 amino acids. Germline CDR1 SNHLY, CDR2 FYNNEI. The CDR3 DNA reads as TGTGCCAGCAGTCAAGCCACCTCGACAGGGCGATATGGCTACACCTTC. Its protein is CASSQATSTGRYGYTF.